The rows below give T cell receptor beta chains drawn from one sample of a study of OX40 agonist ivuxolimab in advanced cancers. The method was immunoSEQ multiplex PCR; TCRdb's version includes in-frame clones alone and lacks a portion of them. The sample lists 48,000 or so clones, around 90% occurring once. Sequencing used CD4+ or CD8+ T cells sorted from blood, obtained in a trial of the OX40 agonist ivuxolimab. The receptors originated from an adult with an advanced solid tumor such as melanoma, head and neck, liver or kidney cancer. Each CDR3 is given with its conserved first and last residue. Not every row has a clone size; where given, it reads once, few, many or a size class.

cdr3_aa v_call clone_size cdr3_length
CASKGRARSSYEQYF TRBV19 - 15
CASSARGTVKNIQYF TRBV4-1 - 15
CASSLARNEQFF TRBV7-9 - 12
CASSSLAGGLTDTQYF TRBV7-3 - 16
CASSLRTGGYEQYF TRBV28 - 14
CAWSAPDPSAGGEETQYF TRBV30 few 18
CASSNTGTDSSGELFF TRBV7-9 - 16
CASSSNNQQPQATNTGELFF TRBV6-9 - 20
CASSRAPGLSNQPQHF TRBV4-1 - 16
CASSELLKETQYF TRBV25-1 - 13
CASSIGQGGQPQHF TRBV19 - 14
CASLGTGSSYEQYF TRBV2 - 14
CASSLGQGSYGYTF TRBV7-8 - 14
CASSVGGVNQPQHF TRBV9 - 14
CASKDVRGEKLFF TRBV27 - 13
CASSVNGNTEAFF TRBV2 - 13
CASSTRQGRNTEAFF TRBV6-5 - 15